This TCR beta chain was sequenced for a study of regulatory T cells in long-lasting Graves disease. Time point defined: newly diagnosed GD, antithyroid drugs for less than 3 months. The TCR library was made from RNA that had been extracted from PBMCs in TRIzol. Assembly of TCR beta libraries relied on iRepertoire HTBI primers together with Arm-PCR of CDR3 regions. TCRdb independently ran MiXCR on the multiplex PCR reads; one entry per CDR3 protein. Of approximately 470,000 distinct CDR3 sequences listed, 15% to 20% are singletons. Turning to this clonotype: A much more abundant neighbour one base away suggests this may be a read error.

CDR1 is SGHNT and CDR2 is YENEEA in the germline V gene. The CDR3 loop spans 13 amino acids. The data were also submitted as part of a second study, on T cells in Graves' hyperthyroidism and ophthalmopathy.

This rearrangement joins TRBV11-3 to TRBJ1-2; possible D gene TRBD1, 6 bases. This TCR was sampled from a man aged 35-49 years with Graves disease. The sample was peripheral blood mononuclear cells (PBMCs), taken at new diagnosis, from a patient treated with antithyroid drugs. The CDR3 DNA follows: TGTGCCAGCAGCTTGAGGGACACCTATGGCCACACCTTC. Amino acid sequence: CASSLRDTYGHTF.